Each of the 20 T cell receptor beta chains below was sequenced from the same sample in a study of T cell changes during pregnancy in multiple sclerosis. Using immunoSEQ multiplex PCR, the repertoire was profiled, and TCRdb retains in-frame clones only, with some absent. The sample lists around 70,000 clones; over 80% were seen once. Sequenced material: peripheral blood, taken before pregnancy. These TCRs come from a female donor with multiple sclerosis, enrolled in a pregnancy study.

The V and J genes are TRBV19 and TRBJ2-3; 8 positions agree with TRBD1. This CDR3 has 15 residues. Germline trimming cut 4 bases from V and 4 bases from J; bases unmatched to any gene: 7. Looked up from germline, CDR1 is LNHDA and CDR2 is SQIVND (reference sequence). CDR3 nucleotide sequence: TGTGCCAGTAGTACCTCCGGACAGGGTGCAGATACGCAGTATTTT. Its protein is CASSTSGQGADTQYF.

CDR3 in amino acids: CASSLELAASYEQYF. The CDR3 DNA reads TGTGCCAGCAGCTTGGAACTAGCGGCCTCCTACGAGCAGTACTTC. This sequence joins TRBV5-6 and TRBJ2-7; 8 nucleotides align to TRBD2. This CDR3 has 15 amino acids. CDR1 and CDR2 from the germline V gene are SGHDT and YYEEEE. The ends lost 0 bases at V and 0 bases at J; junction bases unmatched: 2. The complete variable domain, with remaining parts taken from reference TRBV5-6 and TRBJ2-7, reads DAGVTQSPTHLIKTRGQQVTLRCSPKSGHDTVSWYQQALGQGPQFIFQYYEEEERQRGNFPDRFSGHQFPNYSSELNVNALLLGDSALYLCASSLELAASYEQYFGPGTRLTVT.

V and J are TRBV11-3 and TRBJ2-4; 11 bases fit TRBD2. The CDR3 extends over 20 amino acids. The V gene's germline CDR1 is SGHNT and CDR2 YENEEA. V trimming: 0 bases; J trimming: 0 bases; junction bases outside the gene matches: 10. CDR3 nucleotide sequence: TGTGCCAGCAGCTTAGAAGTCGGGACTAGCGGAGGGCTAGCCAAAAACATTCAGTACTTC. This sequence encodes CASSLEVGTSGGLAKNIQYF.

The chain joins TRBV30 to TRBJ1-5, with D unclear. CDR3 length equals 13 residues. From germline, CDR1 is GTSNPN and CDR2 SVGIG (reference sequence). Trimming pared 1 base from V and 7 bases from J, leaving 11 bases between. In DNA form, the CDR3 reads TGTGCCTGGAGTGCGGCGTCGGGGCAGCCCCAGCATTTT. Translation gives CAWSAASGQPQHF. The full variable domain, rest sourced from reference TRBV30 and TRBJ1-5, is SQTIHQWPATLVQPVGSPLSLECTVEGTSNPNLYWYRQAAGRGLQLLFYSVGIGQISSEVPQNLSASRPQDRQFILSSKKLLLSDSGFYLCAWSAASGQPQHFGDGTRLSIL.

V gene TRBV5-1 combines with J gene TRBJ2-7; 10 positions match TRBD2. The germline V gene encodes CDR1 SGHRS and CDR2 YFSETQ. This CDR3 is built from 15 residues. With V trimmed by 3 bases and J by 3 bases, 6 bases remained unmatched. CDR3 DNA sequence: TGCGCCAGCAGCTGGGGGCTAGCGGGGGACTACGAGCAGTACTTC. It specifies CASSWGLAGDYEQYF.

The count of this clone is one. This chain uses TRBV7-2 with TRBJ2-7, with TRBD1 matching 7 bases. This CDR3 is 14 amino acids long. The junction had 3 bases not matched to a gene; V was cut back by 1 base and J by 3 bases. Germline values: CDR1 SGHTA, CDR2 FQGNSA. CDR3 amino acids: CASSLGTGVYEQYF. For the CDR3, the DNA is TGTGCCAGCAGCTTAGGGACAGGAGTCTACGAGCAGTACTTC.

The genes are TRBV7-2 and TRBJ2-7, with 8 bases lining up with TRBD1. With 5 bases clipped from V and 6 bases from J, the junction kept 9 bases outside the gene matches. The germline gives CDR1 SGHTA, CDR2 FQGNSA. This CDR3 comprises 14 residues. The CDR3 DNA is TGTGCCAGCAGCCCCCGGACAGGGACTCGCGAGCAGTACTTC. Translation gives CASSPRTGTREQYF. Complete variable domain (other parts from reference TRBV7-2 and TRBJ2-7): GAGVSQSPSNKVTEKGKDVELRCDPISGHTALYWYRQSLGQGLEFLIYFQGNSAPDKSGLPSDRFSAERTGGSVSTLTIQRTQQEDSAVYLCASSPRTGTREQYFGPGTRLTVT.

The chain combines TRBV13 with TRBJ2-7; D gene unclear. Looked up from germline, CDR1 is PRHDT and CDR2 is FYEKMQ (reference sequence). Trimming removed 3 bases from V and 0 bases from J, with 6 bases in between. The CDR3 consists of 13 residues. The CDR3 DNA is TGTGCCAGCAGCTTCCCCAACTCCTACGAGCAGTACTTC. Encoded protein: CASSFPNSYEQYF.

The chain carries TRBV2 and TRBJ1-2; D perhaps matches TRBD1 (6 bases). This CDR3 comprises 13 residues. The V end lost 1 base, the J end lost 4 bases, and 7 bases lay between the germline ends. Germline CDR1 SNHLY, CDR2 FYNNEI. The CDR3 sequence: CASSEGQAYGYTF. The CDR3 bases are TGTGCCAGCAGTGAAGGACAGGCCTATGGCTACACCTTC.

The J gene is TRBJ2-7, the V gene TRBV11-3, with D tentatively TRBD2 (5 bases). The CDR3 spans 15 residues. The germline V gene has CDR1 SGHNT and CDR2 YENEEA. V was shortened by 0 bases and J by 1 base, with 10 bases between the two germline ends. The CDR3 coding sequence is TGTGCCAGCAGCTTAGAGGCCGGGGATTCCTACGAGCAGTACTTC. It yields the protein CASSLEAGDSYEQYF.

This clone has just a few counts. This chain connects TRBV19 to TRBJ1-1; D gene ambiguous. The V and J ends lost 2 bases and 0 bases respectively, with 4 bases between them. The CDR3 is 13 amino acids. CDR1 LNHDA and CDR2 SQIVND come from the germline V gene (reference sequence). The CDR3 nucleotides read TGTGCCAGTAGTATAACAGTGAACACTGAAGCTTTCTTT. This sequence encodes CASSITVNTEAFF.

The chain employs TRBV5-4 and TRBJ2-3, with TRBD2 matching 8 bases. Germline lookup yields CDR1 SGHNT and CDR2 YYREEE (reference sequence). This CDR3 is 15 amino acids long. V was pared by 4 bases and J by 3 bases, with 7 bases of the junction left unmatched. The CDR3 nucleotides read TGTGCCAGCAGCCCGCGGACTAGCAGTACAGATACGCAGTATTTT. Its protein product is CASSPRTSSTDTQYF.

The chain recombines TRBV27 with TRBJ2-2; 8 bases line up with TRBD1. The CDR3 loop spans 17 amino acids. CDR1 is MNHEY and CDR2 is SMNVEV in the germline V gene (reference sequence). The trim removed 5 bases at V and 0 bases at J, leaving 8 bases unmatched. The CDR3 sequence is CASSEDRERANTGELFF. The CDR3 DNA is TGTGCCAGCAGTGAGGACAGGGAGCGCGCGAACACCGGGGAGCTGTTTTTT.

The chain uses TRBV6-5 and TRBJ1-3; D gene unclear. The CDR3 is made up of 15 amino acids. The V gene lost 6 bases and the J gene lost 0 bases, with 12 bases spanning the gap. Germline V lookup: CDR1 MNHEY, CDR2 SVGAGI. In nucleotides, the CDR3 is TGTGCCAGCAGCACCACCAGATTCTCTGGAAACACCATATATTTT. Its protein product is CASSTTRFSGNTIYF.

J is TRBJ2-7 and V is TRBV6-5, with TRBD1 identical over 10 bases. CDR3 length: 15 amino acids. J was trimmed by 5 bases and V by 5 bases; bases with no gene match: 9. CDR1 is MNHEY and CDR2 is SVGAGI in the germline V gene. CDR3: CASSRTGGSTHEQYF. CDR3 nucleotide sequence: TGTGCCAGCAGTCGGACAGGGGGGTCTACGCACGAGCAGTACTTC.

This rearrangement joins TRBV2 to TRBJ1-5; 7 bases fit TRBD1. The CDR3 length is 15 residues. Per germline, CDR1 SNHLY and CDR2 FYNNEI. The trim removed 3 bases at V and 4 bases at J, leaving 6 bases unmatched. The chain's CDR3 is CASSDVWDSNQPQHF. The DNA for the CDR3 is TGTGCCAGCAGTGATGTCTGGGACAGTAATCAGCCCCAGCATTTT.

The chain joins TRBV5-1 to TRBJ2-1; 13 nucleotides line up with TRBD2. The CDR3 spans 16 residues. The germline gives CDR1 SGHRS, CDR2 YFSETQ. Unmatched junction bases numbered 8, after V lost 2 bases and J lost 9 bases. CDR3 loop: CASSLVGLAGASEQFF. DNA for the CDR3: TGCGCCAGCAGCTTAGTCGGACTAGCGGGAGCCAGTGAGCAGTTCTTC.

This rearrangement joins TRBV27 to TRBJ2-5; maybe TRBD2 (6 bases). Trimming shortened V by 6 bases and J by 2 bases, and 13 bases separated the two germline ends. Germline V gives CDR1 MNHEY, CDR2 SMNVEV (reference sequence). This CDR3 has 14 residues. The CDR3, as DNA: TGTGCCAGCAGCCACCTAGCGACACAAGAGACCCAGTACTTC. Translated, it gives CASSHLATQETQYF.

This chain uses TRBV6-5 with TRBJ1-1; D is unclear. Germline CDR1 MNHEY, CDR2 SVGAGI. Trimming pared 2 bases from V and 4 bases from J, leaving 11 bases between. CDR3 size: 14 residues. CDR3 DNA: TGTGCCAGCAGTTACGAGAGGGCTCGCACTGAAGCTTTCTTT. It codes for CASSYERARTEAFF.

This chain links TRBV11-2 with TRBJ1-1, with D perhaps matching TRBD1 (5 bases). The germline V gene encodes CDR1 SGHAT and CDR2 FQNNGV. Trimming left V 8 bases short and J 4 bases short, with 8 bases between. This CDR3 has 11 amino acids. CDR3 loop: CASARGTEAFF. CDR3 DNA sequence: TGTGCCAGCGCAAGGGGCACTGAAGCTTTCTTT.